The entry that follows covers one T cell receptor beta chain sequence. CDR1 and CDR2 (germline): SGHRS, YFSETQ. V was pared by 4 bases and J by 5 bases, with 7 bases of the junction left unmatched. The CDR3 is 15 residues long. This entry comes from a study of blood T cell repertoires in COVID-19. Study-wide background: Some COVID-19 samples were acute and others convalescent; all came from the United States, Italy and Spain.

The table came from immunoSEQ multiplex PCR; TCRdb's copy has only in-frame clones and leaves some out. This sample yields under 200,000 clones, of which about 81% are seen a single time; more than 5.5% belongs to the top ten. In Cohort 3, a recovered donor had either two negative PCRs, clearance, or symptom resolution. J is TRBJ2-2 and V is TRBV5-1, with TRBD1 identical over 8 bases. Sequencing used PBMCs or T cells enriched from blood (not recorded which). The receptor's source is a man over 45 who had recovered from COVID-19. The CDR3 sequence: CASSPSDRGTGELFF. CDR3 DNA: TGCGCCAGCAGCCCCTCAGACAGGGGAACCGGGGAGCTGTTTTTT.